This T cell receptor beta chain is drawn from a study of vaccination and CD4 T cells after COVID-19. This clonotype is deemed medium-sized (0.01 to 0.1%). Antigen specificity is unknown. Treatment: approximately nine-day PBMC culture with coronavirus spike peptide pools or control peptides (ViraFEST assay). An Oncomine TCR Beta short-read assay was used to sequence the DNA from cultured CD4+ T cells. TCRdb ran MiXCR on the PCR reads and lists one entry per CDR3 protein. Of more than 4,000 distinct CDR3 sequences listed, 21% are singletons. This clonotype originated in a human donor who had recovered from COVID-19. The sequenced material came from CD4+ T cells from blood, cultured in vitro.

This CDR3 is CAWNLQGNTEAFF. CDR3 nucleotides: TGTGCCTGGAACTTACAGGGGAACACTGAAGCTTTCTTT. The chain combines TRBV30 with TRBJ1-1; possible D gene TRBD1, 6 bases. V gave up 4 bases and J gave up 1 base, with 10 bases separating them. The CDR3 is 13 residues long. Germline values: CDR1 GTSNPN, CDR2 SVGIG (reference sequence).